This T cell receptor beta chain was recovered during a study of response to subunit inactivated influenza vaccine. TCRdb independently ran MiXCR on the RT-PCR reads; one entry per CDR3 protein. The sample contains around 790,000 distinct CDR3 sequences, approximately 22% of which appear only once. The specimen comprised PBMCs from blood, sampled roughly 5 days after vaccination. This clonotype was sampled from a man over 45 who received an inactivated influenza vaccine.

CDR3 DNA sequence: TGCAGCGTTGAACGGTCTAGCGGGGGACTGTACTTC. Protein product: CSVERSSGGLYF. The rearrangement joins TRBV29-1 to TRBJ2-7, with 10 bases that match TRBD2. The CDR3 extends over 12 amino acids. Germline V lookup: CDR1 SQVTM, CDR2 ANQGSEA. J was trimmed by 12 bases and V by 2 bases; bases with no gene match: 7.